This T cell receptor (beta chain) was identified during a study of persistence of HIV-infected CD4 T cells. Study at large: Suppressive ART had lasted a median of roughly eight years. Multiple blood draws of up to about 180 mL, except a couple of donors with single leukapheresis.

This was the immunoSEQ version 4 assay in survey mode. The data were produced by immunoSEQ multiplex PCR, yet TCRdb's version contains in-frame clones alone and is incomplete. The sample has 48,000 or so clones; more than 60% are singletons. Remarks on this clone: Its antigen is undetermined.

Stimulation used approximately 9.5 ug/mL lysate from CMV-infected fibroblasts. CD40L-negative CD69-negative CD45RO-high memory CD4+ T cells were sorted as populations depleted of antigen-responding cells. Donors were HIV-1-infected adults who began suppressive ART during chronic infection. Germline-derived CDR1 and CDR2 are MNHEY and SVGEGT. The CDR3 runs 11 residues. V gave up 2 bases and J gave up 11 bases, with 10 bases separating them. Sequenced here: CD4+ T cells sorted from PBMCs after roughly 19-hour stimulation, sampled from a patient who received antiretroviral therapy. V usage is TRBV6-2 or TRBV6-3 and J usage is TRBJ2-7; tentative D call: TRBD1 (6 bases). This TCR came from an adult man with HIV who was CMV-seropositive. CDR3 loop: CASSYNREKYF. The CDR3 coding sequence is TGTGCCAGCAGTTACAACAGGGAAAAGTACTTC.